Below are 2 T cell receptor beta chains sequenced from a single sample in a study of blood T cells in healthy people across ages. For the second PCR, which ran for roughly 6 to 12 cycles, a sample-barcoded 5' primer and a J-beta primer mix were used. TCRdb ran MiXCR on the 5' RACE reads and lists one entry per CDR3 protein. The sample consists of more than 550,000 distinct CDR3 sequences, about 20% of them appearing once. What was sequenced was blood. The origin of the receptors is a man aged 70 or older in good health.

This clonotype was counted only a few times. J is TRBJ2-2 and V is TRBV5-1; perhaps TRBD1 as D (6 bases). This CDR3 is 17 amino acids long. Trimming shortened V by 3 bases and J by 3 bases, and 18 bases separated the two germline ends. CDR1 is SGHRS and CDR2 is YFSETQ in the germline V gene. CDR3 sequence reads: CASSSSQWGLDTGELFF. The CDR3 DNA reads TGCGCCAGCAGCTCCTCCCAGTGGGGGCTGGACACCGGGGAGCTGTTTTTT.

Of note for this clonotype: As the CDR3 is not closed by the conserved phenylalanine or tryptophan, this likely results from a read error. The genes are TRBV20-1 and TRBJ1-5, with TRBD1 identical over 9 bases. The V gene end was trimmed by 5 bases and the J gene end by 4 bases; junction bases not matched to a gene: 6. Germline loops: CDR1 DFQATT, CDR2 SNEGSKA (reference sequence). This CDR3 has 14 residues. The CDR3 protein is CSAQTGTGNQPQHL. In DNA, the CDR3 is TGCAGTGCTCAAACCGGGACAGGGAATCAGCCCCAGCATCTT.